These 30 T cell receptor beta chains share one sample of origin, sequenced in a study of CD8+ T cells in alopecia areata. Treatment: oral pan-JAK inhibitor, 5-10 mg twice daily. The authors extracted RNA and reverse transcribed it into cDNA as the sequencing template. Produced via immunoSEQ multiplex PCR; TCRdb's table is partial and in-frame only. In the table there are 250,000 to 350,000 clones, roughly 60% of which are singletons. The input for sequencing was CD4+ T cells sorted from blood, taken at week 52, from a patient treated with tofacitinib. The receptors here all came from a human donor with alopecia areata.

V is TRBV5-1 and J is TRBJ2-3; unclear D gene. Germline CDR1 reads SGHRS; CDR2 reads YFSETQ. This CDR3 comprises 16 residues. V shed 7 bases and J shed 0 bases, with 18 bases lying between them. The CDR3 reads CASRPRAAPSTDTQYF. The CDR3 bases are TGCGCCAGCCGGCCTCGGGCAGCACCTAGCACAGATACGCAGTATTTT.

The chain is built from TRBV30 and TRBJ2-1; no clear D gene. The V end was cut by 2 bases, the J end by 0 bases, with 8 bases between. Germline CDR1 reads GTSNPN; CDR2 reads SVGIG (reference sequence). This CDR3 contains 14 residues. For the CDR3, the DNA is TGTGCCTGGAGTAAGGCGGTCTCCTACAATGAGCAGTTCTTC. Encoded protein: CAWSKAVSYNEQFF.

A few counts support this clone. This rearrangement joins TRBV29-1 to TRBJ2-2; D might be TRBD1 (5 bases). The ends were cut back, 7 bases at V and 4 bases at J, with 16 bases in the middle. Per germline, CDR1 SQVTM and CDR2 ANQGSEA. This CDR3 contains 14 residues. The CDR3 DNA reads as TGCAGCGCTCCACCATTTAGGGGCACCGGGGAGCTGTTTTTT. Encoded protein: CSAPPFRGTGELFF.

The chain uses TRBV30 and TRBJ2-3; D gene ambiguous. The length of the CDR3 is 13 residues. Trimming removed 4 bases at V and 3 bases at J, with 11 bases between. Germline CDR1 reads GTSNPN; CDR2 reads SVGIG (reference sequence). DNA for the CDR3: TGTGCCTGGAATCTAAGGTTAACAGATACGCAGTATTTT. This sequence encodes CAWNLRLTDTQYF.

This clone was detected only a few times. The chain recombines TRBV4-2 with TRBJ2-5; the match to TRBD2 covers 8 bases. V shed 1 base and J 0 bases; nucleotides not matched to a gene: 4. This CDR3 region has 16 residues. CDR1 is LGHNA, CDR2 YNFKEQ, per germline. DNA for the CDR3: TGTGCCAGCAGCCAAGGTGGCGGGGGGTACCAAGAGACCCAGTACTTC. It codes for CASSQGGGGYQETQYF.

This clone appeared a few times. This chain uses TRBV19 with TRBJ1-1; D uncertain. Trimming removed 7 bases at V and 1 base at J, with 13 bases between. CDR1 is LNHDA and CDR2 is SQIVND in the germline V gene (reference sequence). The CDR3 contains 14 residues. CDR3 sequence: CASKWSGPNTEAFF. As DNA, the CDR3 is TGTGCCAGTAAGTGGTCCGGTCCGAACACTGAAGCTTTCTTT.

The chain uses TRBV19 and TRBJ1-5, with D tentatively TRBD1 (6 bases). CDR1 is LNHDA and CDR2 is SQIVND in the germline V gene (reference sequence). The CDR3 is 14 amino acids. V lost 8 bases to trimming and J lost 6 bases, with 17 bases between them. The CDR3 DNA is TGTGCCAGTGCTCCCGGGGGCGGAATTCAGCCCCAGCATTTT. The encoded protein is CASAPGGGIQPQHF.

This clone was picked up one time. CDR3 in amino acids: CASSYPTGDNSPLHF. The CDR3 DNA follows: TGTGCCAGCAGTTACCCGACAGGAGATAATTCACCCCTCCACTTT. The V call is TRBV6-6, the J call TRBJ1-6, with D possibly being TRBD1 (6 bases). The CDR3 totals 15 residues. Germline lookup yields CDR1 MNHNY and CDR2 SVGAGI (reference sequence). Trimming left V 2 bases short and J 5 bases short, with 10 bases between.

This clone occurred a few times. The rearrangement joins TRBV27 to TRBJ1-6; unclear D gene. This CDR3 has 14 amino acids. V shed 3 bases and J shed 9 bases, with 12 bases lying between them. Germline lookup yields CDR1 MNHEY and CDR2 SMNVEV (reference sequence). The CDR3 region is CASSLLRLSSPLHF. CDR3 nucleotides: TGTGCCAGCAGTTTGTTAAGACTCAGTTCACCCCTCCACTTT.

Concerning this clone: Other DNA sequences in this sample translate to the same CDR3. This chain uses TRBV29-1 with TRBJ2-2; D is undetermined. Trimming took 6 bases from V and 2 from J, leaving 4 bases between them. CDR1 SQVTM and CDR2 ANQGSEA come from the germline V gene. The CDR3 length is 11 residues. CDR3 sequence: CSVSNTGELFF. CDR3 DNA: TGCAGCGTCTCAAACACCGGGGAGCTGTTTTTT.

The V gene is TRBV25-1, the J gene TRBJ2-1, with D perhaps matching TRBD2 (5 bases). The CDR3 has 14 residues. Germline lookup yields CDR1 MGHDK and CDR2 SYGVNS. Between the trimmed V and J ends, which lost 4 bases and 0 bases, there was a span of 7 bases. In DNA, the CDR3 is TGTGCCAGCAGTGTTACTAGCTCCTACAATGAGCAGTTCTTC. Residues: CASSVTSSYNEQFF. Supplemented by reference TRBV25-1 and TRBJ2-1, the full variable domain reads EADIYQTPRYLVIGTGKKITLECSQTMGHDKMYWYQQDPGMELHLIHYSYGVNSTEKGDLSSESTVSRIRTEHFPLTLESARPSHTSQYLCASSVTSSYNEQFFGPGTRLTVL.

The rearrangement uses TRBV18 and TRBJ2-7; 9 bases align to TRBD1. Looked up from germline, CDR1 is KGHSH and CDR2 is LQKENI. V was pared by 4 bases and J by 3 bases, with 1 base of the junction left unmatched. The CDR3 has 13 residues. The CDR3: CASSRDRDYEQYF. CDR3 nucleotides: TGTGCCAGCTCACGGGACAGGGACTACGAGCAGTACTTC.

The chain couples TRBV29-1 to TRBJ1-1; 7 bases match TRBD1. With V trimmed by 8 bases and J by 8 bases, 8 bases remained unmatched. Germline values: CDR1 SQVTM, CDR2 ANQGSEA. The length of the CDR3 is 11 residues. CDR3 sequence reads: CSLLQGTEAFF. DNA of the CDR3: TGCAGCCTGTTACAGGGGACCGAAGCTTTCTTT.

V usage is TRBV30 and J usage is TRBJ2-3; perhaps TRBD2 as D (6 bases). Per germline, CDR1 GTSNPN and CDR2 SVGIG (reference sequence). The CDR3 has 15 amino acids. V gave up 6 bases and J gave up 2 bases, with 18 bases separating them. DNA for the CDR3: TGTGCCTGCGTACGTGGAGGAGGGAACACAGATACGCAGTATTTT. This encodes CACVRGGGNTDTQYF.

V and J are TRBV12-5 and TRBJ2-5, with 7 bases identical to TRBD1. Germline values: CDR1 LGHNT, CDR2 FRNRAP. The CDR3 is 13 residues long. The junction had 3 bases not matched to a gene; V was cut back by 4 bases and J by 4 bases. The CDR3 nucleotides read TGTGCTAGTGGTTGGACAGGTTCAGAGACCCAGTACTTC. It translates to CASGWTGSETQYF. The entire variable domain, with the rest obtained from reference TRBV12-5 and TRBJ2-5, is as follows: DARVTQTPRHKVTEMGQEVTMRCQPILGHNTVFWYRQTMMQGLELLAYFRNRAPLDDSGMPKDRFSAEMPDATLATLKIQPSEPRDSAVYFCASGWTGSETQYFGPGTRLLVL.

V is TRBV5-1 and J is TRBJ1-4; TRBD1 might be the D (6 bases). The CDR3 has 18 residues. CDR1 is SGHRS, CDR2 YFSETQ, per germline. Between the trimmed V and J ends, which lost 4 bases and 1 base, there was a span of 20 bases. CDR3 bases: TGCGCCAGCAGCGAGGTTCCAGGGGATTCGGGAACTAATGAAAAACTGTTTTTT. Residues: CASSEVPGDSGTNEKLFF.

V gene TRBV30 combines with J gene TRBJ1-5; D not certain. Trimming cost V 3 bases and J 7 bases, with 13 bases left between them. Germline V lookup: CDR1 GTSNPN, CDR2 SVGIG (reference sequence). This CDR3 contains 13 residues. The CDR3 DNA sequence: TGTGCCTGGAGCCGGGATCCTGGGCAGCCCCAGCATTTT. Protein: CAWSRDPGQPQHF. The variable domain in full, completed from reference TRBV30 and TRBJ1-5, reads SQTIHQWPATLVQPVGSPLSLECTVEGTSNPNLYWYRQAAGRGLQLLFYSVGIGQISSEVPQNLSASRPQDRQFILSSKKLLLSDSGFYLCAWSRDPGQPQHFGDGTRLSIL.

This clone turned up a few times. Additional DNA sequences in this sample encode the identical CDR3. The V gene is TRBV30, the J gene TRBJ2-5; D is undetermined. The CDR3 runs to 11 residues. The V end lost 3 bases, the J end lost 1 base, and 3 bases lay between the germline ends. CDR1 and CDR2 from the germline V gene are GTSNPN and SVGIG (reference sequence). CDR3 loop: CAWRLQETQYF. CDR3 nucleotides: TGTGCCTGGAGACTCCAAGAGACCCAGTACTTC.

This clone was detected only a few times. This chain links TRBV18 with TRBJ2-1; 8 bases align to TRBD1. Looked up from germline, CDR1 is KGHSH and CDR2 is LQKENI. Losses at the gene ends were 5 bases for V and 5 bases for J; bases not matched to a gene: 8. The CDR3 is made up of 15 amino acids. CDR3: CASSTLGTGDNEQFF. Here the CDR3 DNA reads TGTGCCAGCTCAACTTTGGGGACAGGTGACAATGAGCAGTTCTTC.

Only one count was recorded for this clone. The sample has other DNA sequences that encode this CDR3 too. The chain joins TRBV30 to TRBJ1-1; D is possibly TRBD1 (5 bases). Germline values: CDR1 GTSNPN, CDR2 SVGIG (reference sequence). The CDR3 length is 13 residues. Trimming removed 3 bases from V and 0 bases from J, with 8 bases in between. Here the CDR3 reads CAWRVGLNTEAFF. The CDR3 nucleotides read TGTGCCTGGAGGGTGGGGCTGAACACTGAAGCTTTCTTT.

The V and J genes are TRBV30 and TRBJ2-7, with a possible D match to TRBD1 (6 bases). Trimming took 4 bases from V and 6 from J, leaving 10 bases between them. This CDR3 spans 11 amino acids. The V gene's germline CDR1 is GTSNPN and CDR2 SVGIG (reference sequence). The chain's CDR3 is CAWTLTGEQYF. For the CDR3, the DNA is TGTGCCTGGACCTTGACAGGCGAGCAGTACTTC.

This rearrangement joins TRBV15 to TRBJ1-5; D gene ambiguous. This CDR3 spans 14 amino acids. Looked up from germline, CDR1 is LNHNV and CDR2 is YYDKDF (reference sequence). Trimming cost V 6 bases and J 2 bases, with 11 bases left between them. The CDR3 DNA reads as TGTGCCACCAGTACTGACCGCGGCAATCAGCCCCAGCATTTT. Translating gives CATSTDRGNQPQHF.

This clone has more than one count but fewer than ten. V is TRBV25-1 and J is TRBJ2-7, with D unclear. V lost 4 bases to trimming and J lost 3 bases, with 16 bases between them. CDR3 length: 15 residues. In germline, CDR1 is MGHDK, CDR2 SYGVNS. CDR3 nucleotides: TGTGCCAGCAGTGTCTCTGAATGGAGCAGCTACGAGCAGTACTTC. It codes for CASSVSEWSSYEQYF.

The chain carries TRBV9 and TRBJ1-1; D perhaps matches TRBD1 (6 bases). CDR3 length: 16 amino acids. The V end was cut by 5 bases, the J end by 1 base, with 18 bases between. Looked up from germline, CDR1 is SGDLS and CDR2 is YYNGEE. The CDR3 sequence: CASSGVQGTPNTEAFF. CDR3 in DNA: TGTGCCAGCAGTGGCGTACAGGGAACCCCGAACACTGAAGCTTTCTTT. Full variable domain (remainder filled in from reference TRBV9 and TRBJ1-1): DSGVTQTPKHLITATGQRVTLRCSPRSGDLSVYWYQQSLDQGLQFLIQYYNGEERAKGNILERFSAQQFPDLHSELNLSSLELGDSALYFCASSGVQGTPNTEAFFGQGTRLTVV.

A few counts support this clone. This rearrangement joins TRBV29-1 to TRBJ1-3, with 8 positions matching TRBD1. CDR3 length equals 15 residues. The V segment lost 6 bases and the J segment 0 bases; nucleotides outside the gene matches: 7. Germline CDR1 is SQVTM and CDR2 is ANQGSEA. CDR3 sequence reads: CSVMTGATSGNTIYF. The CDR3 DNA reads as TGCAGCGTGATGACAGGGGCTACCTCTGGAAACACCATATATTTT.

This chain links TRBV9 with TRBJ2-1; D could derive from TRBD1 or TRBD2 (6 bases each). Trimming cost V 0 bases and J 7 bases, with 20 bases left between them. The length of the CDR3 is 17 residues. CDR1 and CDR2 from the germline V gene are SGDLS and YYNGEE. CDR3 in DNA: TGTGCCAGCAGCGTAGACCCGGGGGCCCTTAAATTAAATGAGCAGTTCTTC. It is translated as CASSVDPGALKLNEQFF.

The V gene is TRBV10-3, the J gene TRBJ2-7; unclear D gene. CDR3 length: 12 residues. Trimming took off 0 bases at V and 4 bases at J, with 4 bases between the two ends. Looked up from germline, CDR1 is ENHRY and CDR2 is SYGVKD. The CDR3 reads CAISESEYEQYF. The CDR3 DNA sequence: TGTGCCATCAGTGAGTCGGAGTACGAGCAGTACTTC.

The chain links TRBV5-4 to TRBJ1-6, with TRBD1 as a possible D gene (6 bases). Germline V lookup: CDR1 SGHNT, CDR2 YYREEE (reference sequence). The CDR3 is 17 residues long. V shed 4 bases and J shed 5 bases, with 19 bases lying between them. CDR3 in amino acids: CASSAGGRRADNSPLHF. DNA of the CDR3: TGTGCCAGCAGCGCTGGGGGCAGGCGCGCCGATAATTCACCCCTCCACTTT.

The V call is TRBV7-3, the J call TRBJ1-5; D not resolved. The CDR3 totals 13 residues. Germline V gene lookup returns CDR1 SGHTA and CDR2 FQGTGA. The germline V and J ends were trimmed by 2 bases and 5 bases, with 7 bases remaining between them. CDR3 protein: CASSLGPDQPQHF. The CDR3 DNA reads TGTGCCAGCAGCTTAGGCCCGGATCAGCCCCAGCATTTT.

This clone was detected only a few times. The J gene is TRBJ2-3, the V gene TRBV4-1, with 10 bases fitting TRBD1. The CDR3 has 16 amino acids. With V trimmed by 3 bases and J by 5 bases, 8 bases remained unmatched. The germline V gene encodes CDR1 MGHRA and CDR2 YSYEKL. The CDR3 bases are TGCGCCAGCAGCCAGGGACCGGGACAGGGGCGAGATACGCAGTATTTT. Translating gives CASSQGPGQGRDTQYF.